This T cell receptor (beta chain) derives from a study of CD8 T cells in ankylosing spondylitis. The authors made TCR beta libraries by quantitative 5'-RACE with molecular barcodes. TCRdb ran MiXCR on the 5' RACE reads and lists one entry per CDR3 protein. The profile shows a few hundred thousand distinct CDR3 sequences, around 21% of them singletons. Study-wide findings and caveats: As reported, disease-linked clones showed significant enrichment in matched ankylosing spondylitis synovial fluid.

Comment on this clonotype: Antigen unknown.

The TCR was taken from a female donor with ankylosing spondylitis or in good health (not recorded which). The sequenced material came from blood, either unsorted or a sorted T cell fraction (not recorded which).

This chain's CDR3 is CASSLVGKPETQYF. CDR3 sequence (DNA): TGCGCCAGCAGCTTGGTTGGGAAGCCCGAGACCCAGTACTTC. This rearrangement joins TRBV5-1 to TRBJ2-5; D remains ambiguous. Germline assignment: CDR1 SGHRS and CDR2 YFSETQ. This CDR3 spans 14 amino acids. V was trimmed by 0 bases and J by 5 bases, leaving 11 bases between them.